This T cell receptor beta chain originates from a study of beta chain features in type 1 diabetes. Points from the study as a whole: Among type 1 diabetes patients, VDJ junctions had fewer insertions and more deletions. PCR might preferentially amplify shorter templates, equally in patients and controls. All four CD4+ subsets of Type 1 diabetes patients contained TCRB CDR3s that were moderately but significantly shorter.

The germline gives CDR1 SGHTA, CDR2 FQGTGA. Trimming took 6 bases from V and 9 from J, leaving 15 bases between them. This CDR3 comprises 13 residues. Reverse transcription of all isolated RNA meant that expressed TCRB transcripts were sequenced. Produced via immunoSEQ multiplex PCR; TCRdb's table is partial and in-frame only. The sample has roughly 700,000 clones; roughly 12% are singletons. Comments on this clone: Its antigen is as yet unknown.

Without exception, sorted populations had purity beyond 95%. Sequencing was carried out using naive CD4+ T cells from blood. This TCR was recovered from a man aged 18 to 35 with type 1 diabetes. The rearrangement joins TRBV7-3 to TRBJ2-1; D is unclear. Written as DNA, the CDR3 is TGTGCCAGCAGTTCCCGGCTGGTGAGTGAGCAGTTCTTC. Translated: CASSSRLVSEQFF.